The source of this TCR beta chain is a study of cytomegalovirus exposure and HLA in healthy donors. Primers for the PCR totalled 60 Vbeta and 13 Jbeta. In the original workflow: In a later analysis, of around 85 million unique beta chains, 9 million to 11 million appeared in at least two donors. Method: immunoSEQ multiplex PCR; TCRdb's copy keeps in-frame clones and lacks some. The V and J calls and clone size were taken over from that table, and D and trimming were inferred from the DNA. The data show about 190,000 clones, 60% to 85% seen once. Per the germline V gene, CDR1 is SGHAT and CDR2 is FQNNGV. V was cut by 5 bases and J by 0 bases, with 14 bases left in between. This CDR3 comprises 16 residues. This clone was detected only once.

The genes are TRBV11-2 and TRBJ1-3; D call uncertain. The sequence came from a woman aged 40 to 50 in good health and CMV-seronegative. The specimen sequenced was PBMCs. CDR3: CASSPPGAPSGNTIYF. CDR3 nucleotide sequence: TGTGCCAGCAGCCCTCCCGGAGCCCCCTCTGGAAACACCATATATTTT. The whole variable domain, remainder taken from reference TRBV11-2 and TRBJ1-3, is EAGVAQSPRYKIIEKRQSVAFWCNPISGHATLYWYQQILGQGPKLLIQFQNNGVVDDSQLPKDRFSAERLKGVDSTLKIQPAKLEDSAVYLCASSPPGAPSGNTIYFGEGSWLTVV.